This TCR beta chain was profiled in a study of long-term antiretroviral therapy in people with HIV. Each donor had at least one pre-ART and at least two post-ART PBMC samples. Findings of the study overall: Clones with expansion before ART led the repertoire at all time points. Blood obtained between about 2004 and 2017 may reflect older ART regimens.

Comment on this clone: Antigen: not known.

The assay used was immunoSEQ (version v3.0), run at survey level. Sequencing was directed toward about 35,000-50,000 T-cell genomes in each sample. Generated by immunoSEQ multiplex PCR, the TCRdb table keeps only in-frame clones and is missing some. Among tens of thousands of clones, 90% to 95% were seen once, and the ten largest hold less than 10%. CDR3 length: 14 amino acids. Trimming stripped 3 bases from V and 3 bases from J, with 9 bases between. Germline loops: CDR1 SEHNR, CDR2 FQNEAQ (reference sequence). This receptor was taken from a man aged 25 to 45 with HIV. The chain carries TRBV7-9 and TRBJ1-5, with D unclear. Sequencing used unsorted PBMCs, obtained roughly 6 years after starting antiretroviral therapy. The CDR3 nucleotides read TGTGCCAGCAGCTTGACCGCGGACAATCAGCCCCAGCATTTT. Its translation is CASSLTADNQPQHF.